Presented here are 29 T cell receptor beta chains from one specimen sequenced in a study of blood T cell repertoires in COVID-19. Clones were sequenced by immunoSEQ multiplex PCR, and TCRdb holds only the in-frame ones, with some missing. The table includes about 97,000 clones, about nine tenths detected once. The source material was peripheral blood. The receptors originated from a man between 60 and 75 years old with acute or convalescent COVID-19.

The V and J genes are TRBV6-1 and TRBJ1-1, with 9 bases aligning to TRBD1. The germline V gene has CDR1 MNHNS and CDR2 SASEGT. The CDR3 length is 16 residues. The V gene end was trimmed by 1 base and the J gene end by 1 base; junction bases not matched to a gene: 4. In DNA form, the CDR3 reads TGTGCCAGCAGTGAAGACAGGGGGCGCGGGAACACTGAAGCTTTCTTT. It specifies CASSEDRGRGNTEAFF.

The chain recombines TRBV3-1 (or the pseudogene TRBV3-2) with TRBJ1-2, with TRBD1 as a possible D gene (6 bases). In germline, CDR1 is LGHDT, CDR2 YNNKEL (reference sequence). V was shortened by 2 bases and J by 7 bases, with 14 bases between the two germline ends. The CDR3 spans 14 residues. CDR3 in DNA: TGTGCCAGCAGCCAAATGGACAGCGGGGGTGGCTACACCTTC. Amino acids: CASSQMDSGGGYTF.

The chain combines TRBV2 with TRBJ2-7; unclear D gene. Germline values: CDR1 SNHLY, CDR2 FYNNEI. Trimming pared 8 bases from V and 7 bases from J, leaving 18 bases between. The CDR3 runs to 13 residues. The CDR3 is CASEDWMVSEQYV. As DNA, the CDR3 is TGTGCCAGCGAGGATTGGATGGTCTCAGAGCAGTACGTC.

CDR3 nucleotides: TGTGCCAGCAGCGCCAGTATGAGGAGCAATCAGCCCCAGCATTTT. Translating it yields CASSASMRSNQPQHF. V gene TRBV6-5 combines with J gene TRBJ1-5, with unresolved D. Looked up from germline, CDR1 is MNHEY and CDR2 is SVGAGI. This CDR3 region has 15 residues. The V end was cut by 6 bases, the J end by 1 base, with 13 bases between.

The gene calls are TRBV20-1 and TRBJ1-4, with 7 bases that match TRBD1. CDR1 and CDR2 (germline): DFQATT, SNEGSKA (reference sequence). The CDR3 runs to 11 residues. The J segment lost 8 bases and the V segment lost 5 bases, leaving 2 bases of the junction unmatched. Written as DNA, the CDR3 is TGCAGTGCTCTGGACAGGGAAAAACTGTTTTTT. Translated: CSALDREKLFF.

The chain carries TRBV19 and TRBJ2-2; maybe TRBD2 (6 bases). Germline V gives CDR1 LNHDA, CDR2 SQIVND (reference sequence). V gave up 5 bases and J gave up 1 base, with 14 bases separating them. This CDR3 region has 16 residues. In DNA, the CDR3 is TGTGCCAGTAGTTCGGGAGAGTTGAGGAACACCGGGGAGCTGTTTTTT. Its protein product is CASSSGELRNTGELFF.

This clone was counted between two and nine times. The chain employs TRBV11-1 and TRBJ2-2; unclear D gene. This CDR3 is 13 amino acids long. V was pared by 2 bases and J by 2 bases, with 3 bases between. Germline V CDR1 and CDR2: SGHAT, FQDESV (reference sequence). This CDR3 reads CASSLTNTGELFF. In nucleotides, the CDR3 is TGTGCCAGCAGCTTAACTAACACCGGGGAGCTGTTTTTT.

CDR3 amino acids: CASSLIQGGTGELFF. CDR3 coding DNA: TGTGCCAGCAGCTTAATACAGGGTGGGACCGGGGAGCTGTTTTTT. The chain uses TRBV7-9 and TRBJ2-2; possible D gene TRBD1, 6 bases. V gave up 2 bases and J gave up 5 bases, with 12 bases separating them. Per germline, CDR1 SEHNR and CDR2 FQNEAQ (reference sequence). The CDR3 consists of 15 residues.

The chain links TRBV6-5 to TRBJ2-7; 9 nucleotides match TRBD2. The CDR3 extends over 15 amino acids. V was clipped by 2 bases and J by 0 bases; unmatched bases: 2. In germline, CDR1 is MNHEY, CDR2 SVGAGI. CDR3 region: CASSYRSGGSYEQYF. For the CDR3, the DNA is TGTGCCAGCAGTTACCGTAGCGGGGGCTCCTACGAGCAGTACTTC.

This chain links TRBV18 with TRBJ2-5; no firm D call. The CDR3 covers 12 residues. V was cut by 3 bases and J by 4 bases, with 6 bases left in between. From germline, CDR1 is KGHSH and CDR2 LQKENI. CDR3 sequence reads: CASSPELETQYF. The CDR3 nucleotides are TGTGCCAGCTCACCTGAGTTAGAGACCCAGTACTTC.

V is TRBV7-2 and J is TRBJ2-5, with D hard to call. The CDR3 consists of 13 residues. Germline V CDR1 and CDR2: SGHTA, FQGNSA. V was cut by 4 bases and J by 2 bases, with 8 bases left in between. CDR3 DNA sequence: TGTGCCAGCAGCTCCCGGAGACAAGAGACCCAGTACTTC. As protein: CASSSRRQETQYF.

V usage is TRBV5-1 and J usage is TRBJ1-1; a weak D match, TRBD1 (6 bases). The CDR3 sequence is 15 residues long. Per germline, CDR1 SGHRS and CDR2 YFSETQ. The V gene lost 2 bases and the J gene lost 1 base, with 12 bases spanning the gap. The CDR3 loop reads CASSFTGSRNTEAFF. As DNA, the CDR3 is TGCGCCAGCAGCTTTACAGGGTCTAGGAACACTGAAGCTTTCTTT.

The chain carries TRBV6-5 and TRBJ1-2; D is undetermined. The CDR3 has 13 residues. Trimming took off 6 bases at V and 6 bases at J, with 14 bases between the two ends. Germline CDR1 MNHEY, CDR2 SVGAGI. DNA for the CDR3: TGTGCCAGCAGCCGGCCGGACTTCCATGGCTACACCTTC. It is translated as CASSRPDFHGYTF.

V usage is TRBV7-2 and J usage is TRBJ1-5, with D perhaps matching TRBD1 (6 bases). There are 15 residues in the CDR3. Germline loops: CDR1 SGHTA, CDR2 FQGNSA. Between the trimmed V and J ends, which lost 6 bases and 4 bases, there was a span of 16 bases. As DNA, the CDR3 is TGTGCCAGCAGTCAAACGAACAGGGATAATCAGCCCCAGCATTTT. Translating gives CASSQTNRDNQPQHF.

The CDR3 DNA is TGCGCCAGCAGCTCCCACGCAGGGGACTATGGCTACACCTTC. This sequence encodes CASSSHAGDYGYTF. This rearrangement joins TRBV5-1 to TRBJ1-2, with D possibly TRBD1 on 6 matching bases. V shed 3 bases and J shed 3 bases, with 12 bases lying between them. CDR3 length: 14 residues. Germline values: CDR1 SGHRS, CDR2 YFSETQ.

The CDR3 nucleotides read TGTGCCAGCAGCTTCACCCAGGGGGTTCGTGGCTACACCTTC. Residues: CASSFTQGVRGYTF. The chain is built from TRBV7-2 and TRBJ1-2; TRBD1 matches at 7 bases. CDR1 is SGHTA, CDR2 FQGNSA, per germline. This CDR3 comprises 14 residues. V was pared by 3 bases and J by 7 bases, with 8 bases of the junction left unmatched. Full variable domain (rest looked up from reference TRBV7-2 and TRBJ1-2): GAGVSQSPSNKVTEKGKDVELRCDPISGHTALYWYRQSLGQGLEFLIYFQGNSAPDKSGLPSDRFSAERTGGSVSTLTIQRTQQEDSAVYLCASSFTQGVRGYTFGSGTRLTVV.

The CDR3 reads CASSPGPGAFF. In nucleotides, the CDR3 is TGTGCCAGCAGCCCTGGCCCAGGAGCTTTCTTT. V gene TRBV7-9 combines with J gene TRBJ1-1, with unresolved D. This CDR3 comprises 11 residues. V was trimmed by 5 bases and J by 10 bases, leaving 11 bases between them. The germline V gene encodes CDR1 SEHNR and CDR2 FQNEAQ (reference sequence).

This clone showed up just once. J is TRBJ1-5 and V is TRBV7-2, with D tentatively TRBD1 (6 bases). V was cut by 3 bases and J by 6 bases, with 15 bases left in between. Per germline, CDR1 SGHTA and CDR2 FQGNSA. The CDR3 loop spans 15 amino acids. The CDR3 DNA is TGTGCCAGCAGCTTCGCACAGGGTTGGGGTCAGCCCCAGCATTTT. Translating gives CASSFAQGWGQPQHF.

This chain connects TRBV18 to TRBJ2-1; possibly TRBD2 for D (6 bases). The CDR3 runs 17 residues. Per the germline V gene, CDR1 is KGHSH and CDR2 is LQKENI. Trimming stripped 3 bases from V and 8 bases from J, with 23 bases between. CDR3 protein: CASSPLPTRPLLDEQFF. The CDR3 region has the DNA TGTGCCAGCTCACCTCTACCGACTAGACCCCTTTTGGATGAGCAGTTCTTC. The full variable domain, rest sourced from reference TRBV18 and TRBJ2-1, is NAGVMQNPRHLVRRRGQEARLRCSPMKGHSHVYWYRQLPEEGLKFMVYLQKENIIDESGMPKERFSAEFPKEGPSILRIQQVVRGDSAAYFCASSPLPTRPLLDEQFFGPGTRLTVL.

The chain joins TRBV7-2 to TRBJ1-4; TRBD1 matches at 8 bases. The germline V gene encodes CDR1 SGHTA and CDR2 FQGNSA. The CDR3 covers 15 residues. V was clipped by 5 bases and J by 7 bases; unmatched bases: 9. CDR3 bases: TGTGCCAGCAGCGCTCGGACAGGGATGGTTGAAAAACTGTTTTTT. This sequence encodes CASSARTGMVEKLFF. The variable domain in full, with the rest retrieved from reference TRBV7-2 and TRBJ1-4, is GAGVSQSPSNKVTEKGKDVELRCDPISGHTALYWYRQSLGQGLEFLIYFQGNSAPDKSGLPSDRFSAERTGGSVSTLTIQRTQQEDSAVYLCASSARTGMVEKLFFGSGTQLSVL.

The V and J genes are TRBV6-1 and TRBJ2-4, with 7 bases aligning to TRBD1. V was pared by 0 bases and J by 0 bases, with 11 bases of the junction left unmatched. This CDR3 has 19 residues. Looked up from germline, CDR1 is MNHNS and CDR2 is SASEGT. The CDR3 here is CASSEALGTGQAAKNIQYF. The DNA of the CDR3 is TGTGCCAGCAGTGAAGCCCTCGGGACCGGACAGGCAGCCAAAAACATTCAGTACTTC.

The chain has TRBV7-9 and TRBJ1-3; no clear D gene. CDR1 is SEHNR and CDR2 is FQNEAQ in the germline V gene (reference sequence). This CDR3 contains 14 residues. V lost 5 bases and J lost 5, with 13 bases in between. The CDR3 bases are TGTGCCAGCAGCCTACCGGTAAAAAGAAACACCATATATTTT. It specifies CASSLPVKRNTIYF.

The chain has TRBV6-5 and TRBJ1-1; 7 bases match TRBD1. The trim removed 9 bases at V and 6 bases at J, leaving 13 bases unmatched. The CDR3 contains 14 residues. From germline, CDR1 is MNHEY and CDR2 SVGAGI. This CDR3 reads CASKTTGKMAEAFF. The CDR3 nucleotides are TGTGCCAGTAAGACGACAGGGAAGATGGCTGAAGCTTTCTTT.

This clone was counted between two and nine times. The gene calls are TRBV6-5 and TRBJ1-2; 8 bases align to TRBD1. V shed 6 bases, J shed 8 bases, and the junction held 8 bases outside the gene matches. CDR1 and CDR2 (germline): MNHEY, SVGAGI. The CDR3 runs 13 residues. DNA for the CDR3: TGTGCCAGCAGCGCTGGGACAGGAGGAGGCTACACCTTC. It encodes CASSAGTGGGYTF.

Note on this clone: This specimen includes other DNA sequences encoding the same CDR3. This CDR3 reads CASSLEGRANTEAFF. CDR3 bases: TGTGCCAGCAGCTTAGAGGGCAGGGCGAACACTGAAGCTTTCTTT. The V and J genes are TRBV7-8 and TRBJ1-1, with D possibly TRBD1 on 5 matching bases. The V gene lost 1 base and the J gene lost 1 base, with 10 bases spanning the gap. Germline V gene lookup returns CDR1 SGHVS and CDR2 FQNEAQ. The CDR3 runs to 15 residues.

The chain joins TRBV6-4 to TRBJ2-6; 9 positions agree with TRBD1. The CDR3 spans 18 residues. V lost 4 bases to trimming and J lost 0 bases; unmatched junction nucleotides: 7. The germline V gene encodes CDR1 MRHNA and CDR2 SNTAGT. The CDR3 protein is CASSGTGGSFSGANVLTF. In DNA, the CDR3 is TGTGCCAGCAGTGGCACAGGGGGCTCGTTCTCTGGGGCCAACGTCCTGACTTTC.

The chain couples TRBV3-1 (or the pseudogene TRBV3-2) to TRBJ2-1; a weak D match, TRBD2 (6 bases). The CDR3 is 14 amino acids. The germline gives CDR1 LGHDT, CDR2 YNNKEL (reference sequence). V was pared by 4 bases and J by 15 bases, with 22 bases between. The CDR3 loop reads CASSPSHGSMHWFF. The CDR3 region has the DNA TGTGCCAGCAGCCCCTCACACGGGAGTATGCATTGGTTCTTC.

Comments on this clone: The same CDR3 can be traced to other DNA sequences in this sample. The chain couples TRBV3-1 (or the pseudogene TRBV3-2) to TRBJ1-1, with 9 bases lining up with TRBD1. Germline CDR1 is LGHDT and CDR2 is YNNKEL (reference sequence). The CDR3 length is 12 residues. Trimming cost V 3 bases and J 8 bases; bases outside gene matches: 1. CDR3 in DNA: TGTGCCAGCAGCCAGGGGACAGGGGAAGCTTTCTTT. As protein: CASSQGTGEAFF.

CDR3 sequence: CASSLIGQGSGEAFF. CDR3 bases: TGTGCCAGCAGTTTAATAGGACAGGGGTCGGGGGAAGCTTTCTTT. This chain uses TRBV28 with TRBJ1-1; 9 nucleotides line up with TRBD1. Trimming took 2 bases from V and 8 from J; bases not matched to a gene: 9. Per germline, CDR1 MDHEN and CDR2 SYDVKM. The CDR3 runs to 15 residues.